This T cell receptor (beta chain) stems from a study of T cell responses to AZD1222 COVID-19 vaccine. TCRdb keeps only in-frame clones here, not all; method: immunoSEQ multiplex PCR. The table lists 60,000 to 80,000 clones, roughly 90% of them singletons, with approximately 4.9% in the top ten. The CDR3 is 13 residues long. In germline, CDR1 is SGHAT, CDR2 FQNNGV. V gave up 2 bases and J gave up 2 bases, with 6 bases separating them. This sample comprised peripheral blood, obtained on day 0 of AZD1222 vaccination. The receptor was derived from an adult in good health. This chain connects TRBV11-2 to TRBJ1-2; unclear D gene. The CDR3 DNA follows: TGTGCCAGCAGCTTAACGGAGAACTATGGCTACACCTTC. This encodes CASSLTENYGYTF.